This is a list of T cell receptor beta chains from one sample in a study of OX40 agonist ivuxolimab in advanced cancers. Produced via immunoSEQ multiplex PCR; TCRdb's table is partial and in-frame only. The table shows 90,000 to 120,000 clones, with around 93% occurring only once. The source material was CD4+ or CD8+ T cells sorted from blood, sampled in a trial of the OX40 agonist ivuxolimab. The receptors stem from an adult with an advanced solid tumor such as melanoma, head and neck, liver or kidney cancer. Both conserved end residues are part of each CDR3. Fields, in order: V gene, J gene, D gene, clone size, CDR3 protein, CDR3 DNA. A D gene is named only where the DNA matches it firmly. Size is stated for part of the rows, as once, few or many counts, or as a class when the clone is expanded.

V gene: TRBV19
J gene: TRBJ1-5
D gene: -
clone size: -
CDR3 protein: CASSDRQGQPQHF
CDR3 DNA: TGTGCCAGTAGTGATCGGCAGGGTCAGCCCCAGCATTTT

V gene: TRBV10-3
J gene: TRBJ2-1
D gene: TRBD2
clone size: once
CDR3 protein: CAISNWASGSYNEQFF
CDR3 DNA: TGTGCCATCAGTAATTGGGCTAGCGGGAGTTACAATGAGCAGTTCTTC

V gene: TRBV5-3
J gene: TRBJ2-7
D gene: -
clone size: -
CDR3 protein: CARNVFGGPCSPPHEQYF
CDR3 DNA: TGTGCCAGAAACGTCTTTGGGGGCCCCTGTAGCCCCCCCCACGAGCAGTACTTC

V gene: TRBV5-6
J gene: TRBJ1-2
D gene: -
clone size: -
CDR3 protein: CASSSQTNYGYTF
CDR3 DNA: TGTGCCAGCAGCTCACAAACAAACTATGGCTACACCTTC

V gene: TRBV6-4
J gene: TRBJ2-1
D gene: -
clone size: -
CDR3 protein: CASSDGDGSYNEQFF
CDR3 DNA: TGTGCCAGCAGTGACGGGGACGGGAGCTACAATGAGCAGTTCTTC

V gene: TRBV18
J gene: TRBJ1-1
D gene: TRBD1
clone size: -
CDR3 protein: CASSPLGTGAEAFF
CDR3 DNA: TGTGCCAGCTCACCACTTGGGACAGGAGCTGAAGCTTTCTTT

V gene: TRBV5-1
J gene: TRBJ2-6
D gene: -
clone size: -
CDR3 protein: CASNSRGGYPGANVLTF
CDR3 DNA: TGCGCCAGCAACTCCCGAGGGGGGTATCCTGGGGCCAACGTCCTGACTTTC

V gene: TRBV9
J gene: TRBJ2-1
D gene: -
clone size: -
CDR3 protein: CASSTRDLSEQFF
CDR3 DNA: TGTGCCAGCAGCACACGGGACCTATCGGAGCAGTTCTTC

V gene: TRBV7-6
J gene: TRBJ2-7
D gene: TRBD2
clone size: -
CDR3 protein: CATSPAGTSSYEQYF
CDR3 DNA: TGTGCCACCAGCCCTGCGGGGACTAGCTCCTACGAGCAGTACTTC

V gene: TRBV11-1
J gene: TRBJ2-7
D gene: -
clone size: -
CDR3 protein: CASSLVAGASYEQYF
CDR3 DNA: TGTGCCAGCAGCTTAGTGGCAGGGGCGTCCTACGAGCAGTACTTC

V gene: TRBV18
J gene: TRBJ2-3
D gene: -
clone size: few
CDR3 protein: CASSPGSGLVDTQYF
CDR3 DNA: TGTGCCAGCTCACCAGGGAGCGGTCTGGTGGATACGCAGTATTTT

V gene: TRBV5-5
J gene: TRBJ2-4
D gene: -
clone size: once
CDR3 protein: CASSQITGLAKNIQYF
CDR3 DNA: TGTGCCAGCAGCCAAATAACCGGGCTAGCCAAAAACATTCAGTACTTC

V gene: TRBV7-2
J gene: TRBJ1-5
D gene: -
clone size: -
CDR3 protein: CASSFSEAQPQHF
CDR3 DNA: TGTGCCAGCAGCTTCTCTGAGGCTCAGCCCCAGCATTTT

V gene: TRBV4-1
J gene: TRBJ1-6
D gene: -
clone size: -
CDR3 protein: CASSPGESSYNSPLHF
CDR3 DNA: TGCGCCAGCAGTCCGGGAGAGAGCTCCTATAATTCACCCCTCCACTTT

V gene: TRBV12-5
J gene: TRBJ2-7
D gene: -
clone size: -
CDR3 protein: CASGEQAPYEQYF
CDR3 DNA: TGTGCTAGTGGTGAACAGGCACCCTACGAGCAGTACTTC

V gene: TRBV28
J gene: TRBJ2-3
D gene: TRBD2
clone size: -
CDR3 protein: CASRFSGRGEADTQYF
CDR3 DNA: TGTGCCAGCAGGTTTAGCGGGAGAGGGGAAGCAGATACGCAGTATTTT

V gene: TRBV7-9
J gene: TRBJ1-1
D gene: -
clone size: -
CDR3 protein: CASSLEVAPNPKAFF
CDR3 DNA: TGTGCCAGCAGCTTAGAGGTCGCACCTAACCCCAAAGCTTTCTTT

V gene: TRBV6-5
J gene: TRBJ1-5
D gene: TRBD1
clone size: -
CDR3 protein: CASRRTGGYGRPQHF
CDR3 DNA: TGTGCCAGCAGACGGACAGGGGGCTACGGTCGGCCCCAGCATTTT

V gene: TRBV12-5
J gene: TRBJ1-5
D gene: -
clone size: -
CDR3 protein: CASGLPRQPQHF
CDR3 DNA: TGTGCTAGTGGTTTGCCGAGACAGCCCCAGCATTTT

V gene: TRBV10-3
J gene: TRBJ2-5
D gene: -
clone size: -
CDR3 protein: CAIRAGASVIETQYF
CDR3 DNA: TGTGCCATCAGGGCGGGGGCGAGCGTAATAGAGACCCAGTACTTC

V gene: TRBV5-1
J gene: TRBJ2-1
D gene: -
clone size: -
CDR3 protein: CASSPGLLHINEQFF
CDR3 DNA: TGCGCCAGCAGCCCCGGACTGCTCCATATCAATGAGCAGTTCTTC

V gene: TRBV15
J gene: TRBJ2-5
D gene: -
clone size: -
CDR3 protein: CATSRDSQGTQYF
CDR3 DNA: TGTGCCACCAGCAGAGATTCCCAGGGTACCCAGTACTTC

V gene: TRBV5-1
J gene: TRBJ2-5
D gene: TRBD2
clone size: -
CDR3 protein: CASSLAGGIGSAETQYF
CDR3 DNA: TGCGCCAGCAGCTTGGCCGGGGGGATAGGGTCGGCAGAGACCCAGTACTTC

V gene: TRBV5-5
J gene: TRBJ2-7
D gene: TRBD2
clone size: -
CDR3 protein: CASSLVALPGGREQYF
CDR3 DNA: TGTGCCAGCAGCTTGGTGGCTTTGCCGGGGGGAAGAGAGCAGTACTTC

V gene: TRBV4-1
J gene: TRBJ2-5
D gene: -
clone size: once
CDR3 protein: CASSRGETQYF
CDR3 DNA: TGCGCCAGCAGCCGCGGAGAGACCCAGTACTTC

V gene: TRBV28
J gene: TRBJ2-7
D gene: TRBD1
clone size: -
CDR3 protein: CASSRTGGTYEQYF
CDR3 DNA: TGTGCCAGCAGTAGGACAGGGGGCACCTACGAGCAGTACTTC

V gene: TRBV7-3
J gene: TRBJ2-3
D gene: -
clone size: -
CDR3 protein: CASSSRQLDTQYF
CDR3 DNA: TGTGCCAGCAGCTCCCGACAGCTCGATACGCAGTATTTT

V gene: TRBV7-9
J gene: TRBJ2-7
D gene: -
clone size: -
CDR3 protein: CASSPKGGPLAYEQYF
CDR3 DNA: TGTGCCAGCAGCCCGAAGGGGGGACCCCTGGCCTACGAGCAGTACTTC

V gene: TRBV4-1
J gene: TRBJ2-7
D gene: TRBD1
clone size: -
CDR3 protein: CASSQVLFGTAYEQYF
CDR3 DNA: TGCGCCAGCAGCCAAGTGTTATTCGGGACAGCCTACGAGCAGTACTTC

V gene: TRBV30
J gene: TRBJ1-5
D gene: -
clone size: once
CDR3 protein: CAWGGRGLGNQPQHF
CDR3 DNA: TGTGCCTGGGGGGGGAGGGGCCTTGGGAATCAGCCCCAGCATTTT

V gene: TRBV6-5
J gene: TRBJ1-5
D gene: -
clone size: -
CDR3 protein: CASSRGGNQPQHF
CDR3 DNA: TGTGCCAGCAGTCGTGGTGGGAATCAGCCCCAGCATTTT

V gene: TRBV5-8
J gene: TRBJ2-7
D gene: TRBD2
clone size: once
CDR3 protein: CASSFLAAVYEQYF
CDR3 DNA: TGTGCCAGCAGCTTTCTAGCGGCGGTATACGAGCAGTACTTC

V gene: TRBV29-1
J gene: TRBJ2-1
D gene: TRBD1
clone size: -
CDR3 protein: CSARDRDLHNEQFF
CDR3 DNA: TGCAGCGCTCGGGACAGGGACCTACACAATGAGCAGTTCTTC

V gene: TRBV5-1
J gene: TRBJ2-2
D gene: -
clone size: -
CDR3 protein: CASRGDANTGELFF
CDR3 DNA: TGCGCCAGCAGAGGGGATGCGAACACCGGGGAGCTGTTTTTT

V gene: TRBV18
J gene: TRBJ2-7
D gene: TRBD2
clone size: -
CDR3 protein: CASSPPSREGAYEQYF
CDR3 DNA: TGTGCCAGCTCACCACCGTCCCGGGAGGGCGCCTACGAGCAGTACTTC

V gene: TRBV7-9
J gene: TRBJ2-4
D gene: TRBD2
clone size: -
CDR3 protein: CASSLGTSGNIQYF
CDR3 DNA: TGTGCCAGCAGCTTAGGGACTAGCGGAAACATTCAGTACTTC

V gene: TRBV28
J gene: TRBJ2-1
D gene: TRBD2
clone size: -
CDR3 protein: CASSLIAGGPSGSNEQFF
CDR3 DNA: TGTGCCAGCAGTTTGATAGCGGGAGGGCCCTCCGGAAGCAATGAGCAGTTCTTC

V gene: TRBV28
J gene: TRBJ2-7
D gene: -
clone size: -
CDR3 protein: CASTQGGAHYEQYF
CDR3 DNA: TGTGCCAGCACCCAAGGGGGGGCTCACTACGAGCAGTACTTC

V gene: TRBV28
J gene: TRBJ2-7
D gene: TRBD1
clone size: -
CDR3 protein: CASRMDRVAYEQYF
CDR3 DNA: TGTGCCAGCAGGATGGACAGGGTTGCCTACGAGCAGTACTTC

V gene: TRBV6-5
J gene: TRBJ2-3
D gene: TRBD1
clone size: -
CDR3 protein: CASRITGGRADTQYF
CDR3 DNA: TGTGCCAGCAGGATCACAGGGGGCCGGGCAGATACGCAGTATTTT

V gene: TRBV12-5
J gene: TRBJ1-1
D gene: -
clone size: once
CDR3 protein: CASGLEQGGTEAFF
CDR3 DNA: TGTGCTAGTGGTTTGGAACAGGGCGGCACTGAAGCTTTCTTT

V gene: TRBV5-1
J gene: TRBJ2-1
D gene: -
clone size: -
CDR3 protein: CASSLIPGAPYNEQFF
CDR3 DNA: TGCGCCAGCAGCCTAATCCCGGGAGCACCATACAATGAGCAGTTCTTC

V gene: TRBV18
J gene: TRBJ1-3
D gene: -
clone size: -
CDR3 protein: CASSPGNSGNTIYF
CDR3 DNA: TGTGCCAGCTCACCAGGGAACTCTGGAAACACCATATATTTT